These 28 T cell receptor beta chains were sequenced from one sample in a study of T cells in Graves' hyperthyroidism and ophthalmopathy. Amplification targeted TCR beta CDR3 regions from RNA transcripts. The study used the HTBI primer set for a first-round RT-PCR of the TCR CDR3. TCRdb re-called the multiplex PCR reads through MiXCR, storing one row per CDR3 protein. Among more than 300,000 distinct CDR3 sequences, approximately 18% were seen once, and the ten largest hold 35% to 45%. The sequencing sample was made of blood. The receptor set was obtained from a man aged 18 to 35 with Graves' ophthalmopathy.

This clonotype has more than one count but fewer than ten. The chain couples TRBV25-1 to TRBJ2-7, with 11 bases aligning to TRBD2. The CDR3 sequence is 12 residues long. CDR1 MGHDK and CDR2 SYGVNS come from the germline V gene. Germline trimming cut 8 bases from V and 9 bases from J; bases unmatched to any gene: 6. CDR3 nucleotide sequence: TGTGCCAGCGCCGGACTAGCGGGTTGGCAGTACTTC. It yields the protein CASAGLAGWQYF.

The chain combines TRBV5-6 with TRBJ2-7; D ambiguous. The V and J ends lost 1 base and 5 bases respectively, with 16 bases between them. The CDR3 has 15 residues. Germline V gives CDR1 SGHDT, CDR2 YYEEEE. The CDR3 here is CASSLSEPLVHEQYF. CDR3 nucleotides: TGTGCCAGCAGCTTGTCGGAACCCCTGGTCCACGAGCAGTACTTC.

The gene calls are TRBV27 and TRBJ1-6, with 7 bases aligning to TRBD1. V trimming: 4 bases; J trimming: 9 bases; junction bases outside the gene matches: 6. Germline V CDR1 and CDR2: MNHEY, SMNVEV (reference sequence). The CDR3 sequence is 14 residues long. CDR3 sequence: CASSSDREFSPLHF. CDR3 in DNA: TGTGCCAGCAGTTCAGACAGGGAGTTTTCACCCCTCCACTTT.

For this clonotype: It may be a read error: a sequence one base away is much more abundant. The V gene is TRBV7-9, the J gene TRBJ2-5; D tentatively reads TRBD1 or TRBD2 (5 bases each). The last part of the DNA fits TRBJ2-1 better; the J call may be wrong. Germline V lookup: CDR1 SEHNR, CDR2 FQNEAQ (reference sequence). The CDR3 totals 15 residues. For the CDR3, the DNA is TGTGCCAGCAGCACATACAGCATATCAAGAGGGACCCAGTTCTTC. This encodes CASSTYSISRGTQFF.

The rearrangement joins TRBV19 to TRBJ2-2; 7 bases match TRBD1. The CDR3 loop spans 15 amino acids. The V and J ends lost 5 bases and 3 bases, in that order; junction bases with no gene match: 6. CDR1 and CDR2 (germline): LNHDA, SQIVND (reference sequence). CDR3 region: CASSDLDRDTGELFF. Here the CDR3 DNA reads TGTGCCAGTAGTGACCTTGACAGGGACACCGGGGAGCTGTTTTTT.

The chain joins TRBV7-9 to TRBJ1-1; TRBD1 matches 10 bases. J lost 2 bases, V lost 5 bases, and 20 bases had no gene match. The CDR3 runs 20 residues. The germline V gene encodes CDR1 SEHNR and CDR2 FQNEAQ (reference sequence). CDR3: CASSKRQGQGIGGLNTEAFF. Written as DNA, the CDR3 is TGTGCCAGCAGCAAACGCCAGGGACAGGGGATCGGTGGTCTAAACACTGAAGCTTTCTTT.

This chain links TRBV6-1 with TRBJ2-2; TRBD1 or TRBD2 may be the D gene (6 bases each). The CDR3 sequence is 18 residues long. In germline, CDR1 is MNHNS, CDR2 SASEGT. Deletions cut 6 bases from V and 0 bases from J, with 20 bases between. The CDR3 region is CASREGGWTEPNTGELFF. DNA of the CDR3: TGTGCCAGCAGGGAGGGAGGATGGACAGAGCCGAACACCGGGGAGCTGTTTTTT.

This clonotype came up a few times. This sequence joins TRBV5-1 and TRBJ2-1; D is unresolved. There are 14 residues in the CDR3. The V end lost 0 bases, the J end lost 3 bases, and 7 bases lay between the germline ends. Germline V gives CDR1 SGHRS, CDR2 YFSETQ. The CDR3 DNA reads TGCGCCAGCAGCTTGGTGGCGGACTACAATGAGCAGTTCTTC. Its protein product is CASSLVADYNEQFF. Full variable domain (rest looked up from reference TRBV5-1 and TRBJ2-1): KAGVTQTPRYLIKTRGQQVTLSCSPISGHRSVSWYQQTPGQGLQFLFEYFSETQRNKGNFPGRFSGRQFSNSRSEMNVSTLELGDSALYLCASSLVADYNEQFFGPGTRLTVL.

The table lists this clonotype with many counts. V gene TRBV27 combines with J gene TRBJ1-2; 9 positions agree with TRBD1. CDR3 length equals 17 residues. V was pared by 1 base and J by 5 bases, with 11 bases of the junction left unmatched. Germline V lookup: CDR1 MNHEY, CDR2 SMNVEV (reference sequence). This chain's CDR3 is CASSLYSGGTGPYGYTF. CDR3 nucleotides: TGTGCCAGCAGTTTATATTCCGGCGGGACAGGGCCTTATGGCTACACCTTC.

Ten or more counts support this clonotype. The chain is built from TRBV28 and TRBJ2-7; D unclear. V shed 5 bases and J shed 2 bases, with 10 bases lying between them. The germline V gene has CDR1 MDHEN and CDR2 SYDVKM. The CDR3 runs to 13 residues. The CDR3 sequence: CASSAPAPYEQYF. In nucleotides, the CDR3 is TGTGCCAGCAGTGCCCCAGCCCCCTACGAGCAGTACTTC.

Concerning this clonotype itself: This may be a read error, as it is one base from a much larger clone. The chain's CDR3 is CSAATPLNYGYTF. CDR3 bases: TGCAGTGCCGCGACGCCCCTGAACTATGGCTACACCTTC. The V call is TRBV20-1, the J call TRBJ1-2, with D hard to call. CDR1 is DFQATT, CDR2 SNEGSKA, per germline (reference sequence). The length of the CDR3 is 13 residues. Between the trimmed V and J ends, which lost 6 bases and 2 bases, there was a span of 13 bases.

The chain has TRBV9 and TRBJ2-5; weak D call: TRBD2 (6 bases). Germline V gene data show CDR1 as SGDLS and CDR2 as YYNGEE. This CDR3 comprises 14 residues. V gave up 0 bases and J gave up 0 bases, with 6 bases separating them. CDR3: CASSVGTNQETQYF. In DNA form, the CDR3 reads TGTGCCAGCAGCGTAGGGACTAACCAAGAGACCCAGTACTTC.

The gene calls are TRBV19 and TRBJ1-1; D ambiguous. The germline V gene encodes CDR1 LNHDA and CDR2 SQIVND (reference sequence). V was shortened by 3 bases and J by 1 base, with 6 bases between the two germline ends. This CDR3 contains 13 residues. CDR3 sequence: CASSIAPNTEAFF. The CDR3 coding sequence is TGTGCCAGTAGTATTGCCCCGAACACTGAAGCTTTCTTT.

In this sample, this clonotype turned up many times. The gene calls are TRBV5-1 and TRBJ2-1; 7 nucleotides line up with TRBD2. The CDR3 length is 15 residues. The V gene end was trimmed by 0 bases and the J gene end by 3 bases; junction bases not matched to a gene: 3. Germline V gene data show CDR1 as SGHRS and CDR2 as YFSETQ. CDR3 residues: CASSLARGNYNEQFF. CDR3 nucleotides: TGCGCCAGCAGCTTGGCGCGGGGGAACTACAATGAGCAGTTCTTC.

This chain uses TRBV27 with TRBJ2-7; 7 bases are a match to TRBD1. This CDR3 spans 15 amino acids. Looked up from germline, CDR1 is MNHEY and CDR2 is SMNVEV (reference sequence). V shed 3 bases and J 5 bases; nucleotides not matched to a gene: 10. CDR3 in DNA: TGTGCCAGCAGTTTCACAGGGGCAGCCCGGAACGAGCAGTACTTC. As protein: CASSFTGAARNEQYF.

This clonotype came up many times. The chain uses TRBV18 and TRBJ1-3; D not certain. Germline V gene lookup returns CDR1 KGHSH and CDR2 LQKENI. The CDR3 consists of 15 residues. Trimming cost V 2 bases and J 0 bases, with 8 bases left between them. The CDR3, as DNA: TGTGCCAGCTCACCATACACAAGCTCTGGAAACACCATATATTTT. Translated, it gives CASSPYTSSGNTIYF.

This clonotype was picked up many times. V and J are TRBV20-1 and TRBJ1-5; possibly TRBD1 for D (5 bases). Germline V gives CDR1 DFQATT, CDR2 SNEGSKA (reference sequence). The CDR3 extends over 15 amino acids. Trimming pared 5 bases from V and 5 bases from J, leaving 19 bases between. In DNA, the CDR3 is TGCAGTGCTGGACGGACGGACGGAGGGGATCAGCCCCAGCATTTT. This sequence encodes CSAGRTDGGDQPQHF.

Many counts were recorded for this clonotype. This chain links TRBV9 with TRBJ2-3; tentatively, D is TRBD1 or TRBD2 (5 bases each). Germline CDR1 is SGDLS and CDR2 is YYNGEE. The CDR3 has 12 residues. Between the trimmed V and J ends, which lost 5 bases and 5 bases, there was a span of 9 bases. The CDR3 spells CASRGVGDTQYF. Written as DNA, the CDR3 is TGTGCCAGCAGGGGGGTGGGAGATACGCAGTATTTT.

A note on this clonotype: A much larger clone is a single base away; this may be a read error. The chain couples TRBV13 to TRBJ2-5, with 10 bases fitting TRBD2. Germline V CDR1 and CDR2: PRHDT, FYEKMQ (reference sequence). V dropped 0 bases and J dropped 1; count of bases not matched to a gene: 2. The CDR3 totals 16 residues. The CDR3 spells CASSLGLAGAQETQYF. CDR3 coding DNA: TGTGCCAGCAGCTTAGGGCTAGCGGGGGCCCAAGAGACCCAGTACTTC.

In this sample, this clonotype turned up many times. The chain recombines TRBV20-1 with TRBJ1-2, with 8 nucleotides matching TRBD1. CDR1 is DFQATT, CDR2 SNEGSKA, per germline (reference sequence). The junction had 3 bases not matched to a gene; V was cut back by 4 bases and J by 5 bases. The CDR3 is made up of 12 amino acids. The CDR3 loop reads CSATGGVYGYTF. CDR3 nucleotides: TGCAGTGCTACAGGGGGCGTTTATGGCTACACCTTC.

This clonotype was detected many times. This chain uses TRBV6-1 with TRBJ2-5; D is perhaps TRBD2 (5 bases). Per the germline V gene, CDR1 is MNHNS and CDR2 is SASEGT. Trimming cost V 6 bases and J 5 bases, with 16 bases left between them. There are 14 residues in the CDR3. The CDR3 DNA reads as TGTGCCAGCAGGGGTAGCGCTCCGGGGGAGACCCAGTACTTC. Protein product: CASRGSAPGETQYF.

This chain's CDR3 is CATSGGGAGGYTF. CDR3 DNA: TGTGCCACCAGCGGTGGGGGGGCAGGCGGCTACACCTTC. The V call is TRBV15, the J call TRBJ1-2, with D perhaps TRBD1 (6 bases). The CDR3 consists of 13 residues. CDR1 is LNHNV and CDR2 is YYDKDF in the germline V gene (reference sequence). Trimming removed 5 bases at V and 8 bases at J, with 15 bases between. Looking up the rest from reference TRBV15 and TRBJ1-2 gives the full variable domain: DAMVIQNPRYQVTQFGKPVTLSCSQTLNHNVMYWYQQKSSQAPKLLFHYYDKDFNNEADTPDNFQSRRPNTSFCFLDIRSPGLGDTAMYLCATSGGGAGGYTFGSGTRLTVV.

With regard to this clonotype: One end of the junction does not line up with germline, which may come from a read error. The chain is built from TRBV15 and TRBJ2-6, with D possibly TRBD1 on 6 matching bases. The CDR3 extends over 16 amino acids. Germline V lookup: CDR1 LNHNV, CDR2 YYDKDF (reference sequence). The CDR3 DNA reads TGTGCCACCAGCAGAGAAGGGGGTTCTGGGGCCAACATCCTGACTTTC. It translates to CATSREGGSGANILTF. Full variable domain (remainder filled in from reference TRBV15 and TRBJ2-6): DAMVIQNPRYQVTQFGKPVTLSCSQTLNHNVMYWYQQKSSQAPKLLFHYYDKDFNNEADTPDNFQSRRPNTSFCFLDIRSPGLGDTAMYLCATSREGGSGANILTFGAGSRLTVL.

The chain carries TRBV5-1 and TRBJ1-2; tentative D call: TRBD1 (6 bases). The CDR3 runs to 12 residues. The V and J ends lost 4 bases and 6 bases respectively, with 10 bases between them. Germline CDR1 and CDR2: SGHRS and YFSETQ. In nucleotides, the CDR3 is TGCGCCAGCAGCCCGAGGGGGGATGGCTACACCTTC. Residues: CASSPRGDGYTF.

Ten or more counts support this clonotype. This sequence joins TRBV5-1 and TRBJ1-5; possible D gene TRBD1, 5 bases. Germline values: CDR1 SGHRS, CDR2 YFSETQ. Between the trimmed V and J ends, which lost 0 bases and 3 bases, there was a span of 13 bases. There are 16 residues in the CDR3. The chain's CDR3 is CASSLGGGGVNQPQHF. The CDR3 nucleotides read TGCGCCAGCAGCTTGGGTGGCGGAGGGGTCAATCAGCCCCAGCATTTT.

This chain uses TRBV28 with TRBJ1-6; possibly TRBD1 for D (6 bases). V lost 2 bases and J lost 7, with 9 bases in between. The germline gives CDR1 MDHEN, CDR2 SYDVKM. The CDR3 runs to 14 residues. CDR3 sequence reads: CASSLGGQNSPLHF. The CDR3 DNA reads as TGTGCCAGCAGTTTAGGGGGACAAAATTCACCCCTCCACTTT.

Concerning this clonotype: A much larger clone is a single base away; this may be a read error. The chain recombines TRBV20-1 with TRBJ2-2; 7 bases fit TRBD1. Germline CDR1 and CDR2: DFQATT and SNEGSKA (reference sequence). V gave up 5 bases and J gave up 3 bases; unmatched junction bases: 6. The CDR3 totals 14 residues. The CDR3 DNA follows: TGCAGTGCTGGCAACAGGGGAGACACCGGGGAGCTGTTTTTT. It specifies CSAGNRGDTGELFF.

This clonotype was seen only a few times. The chain carries TRBV29-1 and TRBJ1-1, with TRBD1 matching 12 bases. Trimming cost V 6 bases and J 8 bases; bases outside gene matches: 7. This CDR3 spans 13 amino acids. CDR1 is SQVTM and CDR2 is ANQGSEA in the germline V gene. The CDR3 DNA sequence: TGCAGCGTCTCTCCGGGACAGGGGGCCGAAGCTTTCTTT. It translates to CSVSPGQGAEAFF. Full variable domain (missing parts from reference TRBV29-1 and TRBJ1-1): SAVISQKPSRDICQRGTSLTIQCQVDSQVTMMFWYRQQPGQSLTLIATANQGSEATYESGFVIDKFPISRPNLTFSTLTVSNMSPEDSSIYLCSVSPGQGAEAFFGQGTRLTVV.